The 8 T cell receptor beta chains given below trace back to one sample, sequenced in a study of T cell repertoires in cytomegalovirus infection. These receptors lack a known antigen. Each CDR3 protein is one row after TCRdb ran MiXCR on the reads. Among about 700,000 distinct CDR3 sequences listed, about 33% were seen once. This sample comprised cultured PBMCs, obtained from culture after CMV antigen stimulation. The receptor set was obtained from a human donor in good health (CMV status not recorded). Some clones in this sample may be carry-over from other donors' samples.

V gene TRBV12-3 or TRBV12-4 combines with J gene TRBJ1-4, with 9 nucleotides matching TRBD1. The CDR3 contains 15 residues. V lost 6 bases, J lost 8 bases, and 10 bases stayed unmatched. CDR3 nucleotide sequence: TGTGCCAGCAGAGATCCGGGACAGGGCTCGGAAAAACTGTTTTTT. It is translated as CASRDPGQGSEKLFF.

V and J are TRBV27 and TRBJ2-5; 7 bases are shared with TRBD2. This CDR3 region has 13 residues. V lost 6 bases and J lost 5; bases outside the gene matches: 6. The germline V gene has CDR1 MNHEY and CDR2 SMNVEV (reference sequence). CDR3 in amino acids: CASRRLAAETQYF. DNA for the CDR3: TGTGCCAGCAGACGGCTAGCGGCGGAGACCCAGTACTTC.

This clonotype was picked up a small number of times. V and J are TRBV20-1 and TRBJ2-7, with 9 bases lining up with TRBD2. Germline assignment: CDR1 DFQATT and CDR2 SNEGSKA (reference sequence). CDR3 length equals 13 residues. Trimming cost V 3 bases and J 3 bases; bases outside gene matches: 3. The CDR3 protein is CSASPSGVYEQYF. The DNA for the CDR3 is TGCAGTGCTAGTCCTAGCGGGGTCTACGAGCAGTACTTC.

This clonotype was detected only a few times. The rearrangement links TRBV27 to TRBJ1-4; D unclear. V was shortened by 3 bases and J by 1 base, with 6 bases between the two germline ends. The CDR3 is made up of 14 amino acids. In germline, CDR1 is MNHEY, CDR2 SMNVEV (reference sequence). CDR3 residues: CASSFLGTNEKLFF. CDR3 nucleotide sequence: TGTGCCAGCAGTTTTCTGGGAACTAATGAAAAACTGTTTTTT.

This clonotype was counted between two and nine times. The chain combines TRBV4-2 with TRBJ1-1; D is unresolved. Germline loops: CDR1 LGHNA, CDR2 YNFKEQ. CDR3 length equals 15 residues. V was cut by 0 bases and J by 5 bases, with 13 bases left in between. CDR3 sequence reads: CASSQDPGTATEAFF. The DNA of the CDR3 is TGTGCCAGCAGCCAAGATCCGGGAACAGCTACTGAAGCTTTCTTT.

The CDR3 here is CASTPMGGQGGGYTF. The CDR3 nucleotides are TGTGCCAGTACCCCGATGGGGGGACAGGGTGGTGGCTACACCTTC. The chain carries TRBV19 and TRBJ1-2; 9 bases are a match to TRBD1. The CDR3 length is 15 residues. V dropped 7 bases and J dropped 7; count of bases not matched to a gene: 13. Germline V CDR1 and CDR2: LNHDA, SQIVND (reference sequence).

This clonotype was seen many times. This chain connects TRBV12-3 or TRBV12-4 to TRBJ2-3, with 12 bases fitting TRBD2. The ends lost 5 bases at V and 6 bases at J; junction bases unmatched: 3. This CDR3 region has 14 residues. The CDR3 is CASSRLAGADTQYF. Written as DNA, the CDR3 is TGTGCCAGCAGTCGACTAGCGGGAGCTGATACGCAGTATTTT.

This clonotype appeared a few times. The CDR3 DNA reads TGTGCCAGCAAACCACTAGCGGGGTCCTACAATGAGCAGTTCTTC. It encodes CASKPLAGSYNEQFF. V gene TRBV7-7 combines with J gene TRBJ2-1, with TRBD2 matching 10 bases. The CDR3 totals 15 residues. The germline V gene has CDR1 SSHAT and CDR2 FNYEAQ (reference sequence). J gave up 1 base and V 7 bases, and 4 bases lay outside the gene matches.